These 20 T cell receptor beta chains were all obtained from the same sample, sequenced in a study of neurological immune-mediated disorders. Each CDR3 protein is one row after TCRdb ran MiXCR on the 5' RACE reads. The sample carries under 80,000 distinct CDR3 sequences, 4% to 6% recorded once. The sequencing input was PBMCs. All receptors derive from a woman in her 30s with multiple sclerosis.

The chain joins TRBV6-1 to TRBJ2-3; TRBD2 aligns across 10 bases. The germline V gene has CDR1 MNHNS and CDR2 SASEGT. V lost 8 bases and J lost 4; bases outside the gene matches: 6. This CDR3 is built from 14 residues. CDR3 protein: CASGAGGLADTQYF. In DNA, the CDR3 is TGTGCCAGCGGAGCGGGGGGGCTCGCAGATACGCAGTATTTT.

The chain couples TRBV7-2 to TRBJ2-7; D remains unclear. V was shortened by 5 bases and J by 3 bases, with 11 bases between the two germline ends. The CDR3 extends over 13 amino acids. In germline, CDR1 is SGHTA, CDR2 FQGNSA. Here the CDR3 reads CASSPNVNYEQYF. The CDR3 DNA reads TGTGCCAGCAGCCCTAATGTGAACTACGAGCAGTACTTC.

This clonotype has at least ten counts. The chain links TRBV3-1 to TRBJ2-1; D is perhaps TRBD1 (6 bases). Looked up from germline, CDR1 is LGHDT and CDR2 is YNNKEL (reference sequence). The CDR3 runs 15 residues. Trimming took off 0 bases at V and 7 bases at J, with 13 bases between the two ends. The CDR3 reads CASSQEGQPTNEQFF. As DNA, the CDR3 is TGTGCCAGCAGCCAAGAAGGACAGCCCACGAATGAGCAGTTCTTC.

The CDR3 coding sequence is TGTGCCAGCAGTCGGGGCCGGGAGACCCAGTACTTC. Its protein product is CASSRGRETQYF. J is TRBJ2-5 and V is TRBV7-2; D is perhaps TRBD1 or TRBD2 (5 bases each). The CDR3 totals 12 residues. Per the germline V gene, CDR1 is SGHTA and CDR2 is FQGNSA. V lost 6 bases, J lost 5 bases, and 10 bases lay in between.

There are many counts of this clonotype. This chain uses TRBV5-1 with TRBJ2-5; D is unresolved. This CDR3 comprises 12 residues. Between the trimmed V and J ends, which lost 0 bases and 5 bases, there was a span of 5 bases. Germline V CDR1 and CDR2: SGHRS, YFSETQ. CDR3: CASSLARETQYF. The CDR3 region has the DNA TGCGCCAGCAGCTTGGCCAGGGAGACCCAGTACTTC.

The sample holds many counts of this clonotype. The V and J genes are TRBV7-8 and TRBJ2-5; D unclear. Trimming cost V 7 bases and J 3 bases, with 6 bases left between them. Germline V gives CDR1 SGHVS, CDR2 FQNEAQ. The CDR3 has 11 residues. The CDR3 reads CASTNKETQYF. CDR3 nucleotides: TGTGCCAGCACCAACAAAGAGACCCAGTACTTC.

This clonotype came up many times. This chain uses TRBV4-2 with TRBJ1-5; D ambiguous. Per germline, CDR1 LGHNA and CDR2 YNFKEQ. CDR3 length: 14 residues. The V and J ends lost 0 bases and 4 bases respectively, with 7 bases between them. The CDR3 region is CASSQDMGNQPQHF. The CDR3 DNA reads TGTGCCAGCAGCCAAGATATGGGGAATCAGCCCCAGCATTTT.

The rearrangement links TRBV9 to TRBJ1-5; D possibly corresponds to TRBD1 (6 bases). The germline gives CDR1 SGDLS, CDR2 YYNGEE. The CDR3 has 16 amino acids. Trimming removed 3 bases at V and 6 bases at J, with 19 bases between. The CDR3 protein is CASSAGGGPSTQPQHF. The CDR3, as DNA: TGTGCCAGCAGCGCTGGAGGGGGGCCTTCGACTCAGCCCCAGCATTTT.

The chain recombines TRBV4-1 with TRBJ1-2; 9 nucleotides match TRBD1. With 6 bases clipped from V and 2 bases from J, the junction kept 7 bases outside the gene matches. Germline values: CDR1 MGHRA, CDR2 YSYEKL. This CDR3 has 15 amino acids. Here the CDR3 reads CASRPGQGTNYGYTF. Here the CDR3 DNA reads TGCGCCAGCAGACCGGGACAGGGAACAAACTATGGCTACACCTTC.

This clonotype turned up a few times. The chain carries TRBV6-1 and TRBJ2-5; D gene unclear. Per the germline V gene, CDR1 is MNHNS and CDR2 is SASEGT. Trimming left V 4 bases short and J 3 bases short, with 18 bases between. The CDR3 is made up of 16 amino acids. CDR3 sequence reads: CASSVYISDWEETQYF. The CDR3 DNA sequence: TGTGCCAGCAGTGTCTACATTAGTGATTGGGAAGAGACCCAGTACTTC.

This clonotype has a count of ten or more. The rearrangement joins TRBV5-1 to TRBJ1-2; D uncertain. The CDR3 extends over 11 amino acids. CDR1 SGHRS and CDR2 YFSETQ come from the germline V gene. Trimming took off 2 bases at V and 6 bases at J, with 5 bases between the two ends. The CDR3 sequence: CASSFGDGYTF. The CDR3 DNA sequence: TGCGCCAGCAGCTTCGGTGATGGCTACACCTTC.

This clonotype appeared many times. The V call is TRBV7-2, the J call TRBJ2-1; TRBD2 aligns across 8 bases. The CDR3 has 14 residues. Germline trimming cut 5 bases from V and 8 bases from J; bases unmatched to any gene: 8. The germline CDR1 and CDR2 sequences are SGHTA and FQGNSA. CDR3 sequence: CASSQSGGHHEQFF. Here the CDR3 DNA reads TGTGCCAGCAGCCAAAGCGGGGGCCACCATGAGCAGTTCTTC.

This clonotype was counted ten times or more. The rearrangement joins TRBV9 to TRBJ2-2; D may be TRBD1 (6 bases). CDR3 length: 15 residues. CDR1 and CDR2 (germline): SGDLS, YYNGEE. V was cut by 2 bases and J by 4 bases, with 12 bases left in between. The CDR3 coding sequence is TGTGCCAGCAGCGTTTTGCAGGGGAGCACCGGGGAGCTGTTTTTT. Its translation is CASSVLQGSTGELFF.

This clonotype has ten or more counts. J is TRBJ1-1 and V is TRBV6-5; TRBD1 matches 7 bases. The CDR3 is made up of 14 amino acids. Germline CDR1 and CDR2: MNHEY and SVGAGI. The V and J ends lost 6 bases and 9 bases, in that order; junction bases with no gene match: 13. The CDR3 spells CASSSGQAPYQAFF. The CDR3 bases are TGTGCCAGCAGCTCCGGACAGGCCCCTTATCAAGCTTTCTTT.

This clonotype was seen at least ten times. CDR3 loop: CASSRPDRNYGYTF. In DNA form, the CDR3 reads TGCGCCAGCAGCCGCCCGGACAGGAACTATGGCTACACCTTC. The chain links TRBV4-1 to TRBJ1-2; 7 positions agree with TRBD1. The CDR3 contains 14 residues. The junction had 4 bases not matched to a gene; V was cut back by 4 bases and J by 2 bases. Germline V gene sequence: CDR1 MGHRA, CDR2 YSYEKL.

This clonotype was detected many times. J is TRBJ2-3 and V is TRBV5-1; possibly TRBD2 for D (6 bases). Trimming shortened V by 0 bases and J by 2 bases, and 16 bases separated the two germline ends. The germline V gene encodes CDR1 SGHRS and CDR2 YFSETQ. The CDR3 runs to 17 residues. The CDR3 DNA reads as TGCGCCAGCAGCTTGGCGGAGGGAACCAGCTACACAGATACGCAGTATTTT. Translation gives CASSLAEGTSYTDTQYF.

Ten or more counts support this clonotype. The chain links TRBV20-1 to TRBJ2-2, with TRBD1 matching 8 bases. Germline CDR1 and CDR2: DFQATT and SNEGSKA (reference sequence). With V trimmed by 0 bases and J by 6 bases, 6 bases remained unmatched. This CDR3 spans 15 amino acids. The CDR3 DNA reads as TGCAGTGCTAGAGACTTTGGGACAGGACCCGGGGAGCTGTTTTTT. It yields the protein CSARDFGTGPGELFF.

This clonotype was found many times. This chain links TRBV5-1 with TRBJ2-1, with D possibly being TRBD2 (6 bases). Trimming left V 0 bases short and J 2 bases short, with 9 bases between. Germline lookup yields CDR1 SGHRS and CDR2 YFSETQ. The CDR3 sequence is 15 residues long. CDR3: CASSLAGGTYNEQFF. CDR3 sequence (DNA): TGCGCCAGCAGCTTGGCCGGGGGAACCTACAATGAGCAGTTCTTC. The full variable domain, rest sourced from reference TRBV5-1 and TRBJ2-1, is KAGVTQTPRYLIKTRGQQVTLSCSPISGHRSVSWYQQTPGQGLQFLFEYFSETQRNKGNFPGRFSGRQFSNSRSEMNVSTLELGDSALYLCASSLAGGTYNEQFFGPGTRLTVL.

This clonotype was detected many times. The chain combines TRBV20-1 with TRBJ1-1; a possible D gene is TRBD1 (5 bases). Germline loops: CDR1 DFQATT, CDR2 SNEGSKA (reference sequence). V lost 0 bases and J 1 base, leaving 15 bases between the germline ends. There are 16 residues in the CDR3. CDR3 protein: CSARDTGQGWNTEAFF. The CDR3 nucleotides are TGCAGTGCTAGAGATACCGGGCAGGGCTGGAACACTGAAGCTTTCTTT.

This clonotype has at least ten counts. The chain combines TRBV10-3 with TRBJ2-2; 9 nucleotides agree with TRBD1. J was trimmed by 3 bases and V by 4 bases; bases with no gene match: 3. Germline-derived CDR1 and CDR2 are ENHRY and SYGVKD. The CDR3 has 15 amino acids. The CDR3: CAISGTGVDTGELFF. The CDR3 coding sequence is TGTGCCATCAGTGGGACAGGGGTGGACACCGGGGAGCTGTTTTTT.